These 28 T cell receptor beta chains share one sample of origin, sequenced in a study of T cells in Graves' hyperthyroidism and ophthalmopathy. Amplified TCR beta CDR3 regions came from RNA transcripts. First-round RT-PCR with HTBI primers amplified the TCR CDR3 region. TCRdb processed the multiplex PCR reads anew with MiXCR; each CDR3 protein has one entry. The sample lists approximately 620,000 distinct CDR3 sequences; around 13% were seen once. Sequencing input: blood. Receptors were obtained from a young woman with Graves' hyperthyroidism that later progressed to Graves' ophthalmopathy.

The chain uses TRBV24-1 and TRBJ2-7, with D unresolved. Trimming took off 3 bases at V and 4 bases at J, with 9 bases between the two ends. In germline, CDR1 is KGHDR, CDR2 SFDVKD. The CDR3 totals 13 residues. DNA for the CDR3: TGTGCCACCAGTGATGGTGATTCGTACGAGCAGTACTTC. Its protein is CATSDGDSYEQYF.

This clonotype has just a few counts. V is TRBV11-2 and J is TRBJ1-6; no clear D gene. The V end lost 5 bases, the J end lost 0 bases, and 17 bases lay between the germline ends. This CDR3 contains 18 residues. CDR1 and CDR2 from the germline V gene are SGHAT and FQNNGV. The CDR3 protein is CASSPGPPVSSYNSPLHF. In DNA form, the CDR3 reads TGTGCCAGCAGCCCCGGGCCACCCGTTAGCTCCTATAATTCACCCCTCCACTTT.

This clonotype was recorded at least ten times. The V call is TRBV27, the J call TRBJ2-3, with D tentatively TRBD2 (5 bases). The V gene's germline CDR1 is MNHEY and CDR2 SMNVEV (reference sequence). CDR3 length equals 12 residues. V lost 6 bases, J lost 5 bases, and 9 bases lay in between. The CDR3 spells CASSLRGDTQYF. CDR3 sequence (DNA): TGTGCCAGCAGCTTACGGGGAGATACGCAGTATTTT.

Concerning this clonotype itself: One end of the junction is discordant with germline, which a read error may explain. The V gene is TRBV20-1, the J gene TRBJ2-2; D may be TRBD2 (5 bases). Germline CDR1 is DFQATT and CDR2 is SNEGSKA (reference sequence). The CDR3 runs 17 residues. The CDR3 bases are TGCAGTGCTAGTCCCCGGGATTTTGGTTTGAACACCGGGGAGCTGTTATTT. Translated, it gives CSASPRDFGLNTGELLF.

A note on this clonotype: A read error may account for a junction end that differs from germline. V is TRBV7-7 and J is TRBJ2-1; 10 bases map to TRBD1. Germline values: CDR1 SSHAT, CDR2 FNYEAQ (reference sequence). The CDR3 covers 16 residues. Here the CDR3 reads CASSQSGTGVYNEQFF. CDR3 DNA: TGTGCTAGCAGCCAATCAGGGACAGGGGTCTACAATGAGCAGTTCTTC.

This clonotype was recorded at least ten times. The chain uses TRBV6-1 and TRBJ1-2, with a possible D match to TRBD1 (5 bases). The CDR3 sequence is 15 residues long. V was trimmed by 6 bases and J by 8 bases, leaving 22 bases between them. Per the germline V gene, CDR1 is MNHNS and CDR2 is SASEGT. As DNA, the CDR3 is TGTGCCAGCAGGCAGGTGGGGCAGTCGTATGGCGGCTACACCTTC. This sequence encodes CASRQVGQSYGGYTF.

This clonotype has more than one count but fewer than ten. The CDR3 loop reads CASSTLSDTRTYNEQFF. The DNA for the CDR3 is TGTGCCAGCAGCACCCTGTCCGACACCAGAACCTACAATGAGCAGTTCTTC. The chain joins TRBV6-2 or TRBV6-3 to TRBJ2-1; D ambiguous. The germline gives CDR1 MNHEY, CDR2 SVGEGT. With 6 bases removed from V and 2 bases from J, the gap between germline ends came to 20 bases. CDR3 size: 17 residues.

This clonotype was picked up many times. V and J are TRBV3-1 and TRBJ2-7, with TRBD1 as a possible D gene (5 bases). The CDR3 length is 16 residues. Germline V gene sequence: CDR1 LGHDT, CDR2 YNNKEL (reference sequence). The V gene lost 1 base and the J gene lost 4 bases, with 17 bases spanning the gap. CDR3 residues: CASSQGQSSYGYEQYF. The CDR3 DNA sequence: TGTGCCAGCAGCCAAGGACAGAGCAGCTACGGATACGAGCAGTACTTC.

The V and J genes are TRBV11-1 and TRBJ2-5, with D unclear. The CDR3 sequence is 13 residues long. V was clipped by 6 bases and J by 5 bases, with 13 bases between them. Germline lookup yields CDR1 SGHAT and CDR2 FQDESV (reference sequence). The CDR3 nucleotides are TGTGCCAGCAGTTCAATACGGTGGGAGACCCAGTACTTC. Its translation is CASSSIRWETQYF.

V is TRBV6-1 and J is TRBJ1-2, with TRBD1 identical over 7 bases. The CDR3 is made up of 17 amino acids. The germline CDR1 and CDR2 sequences are MNHNS and SASEGT. V trimming: 4 bases; J trimming: 8 bases; junction bases outside the gene matches: 19. The DNA of the CDR3 is TGTGCCAGCAGTGCTGGAGACAGGGCGTTTGGTCCTAGGGGCTACACCTTC. The encoded protein is CASSAGDRAFGPRGYTF.

There are many counts of this clonotype. The V call is TRBV30, the J call TRBJ1-3; D uncertain. This CDR3 comprises 16 residues. V lost 2 bases and J 0 bases, leaving 14 bases between the germline ends. CDR1 and CDR2 from the germline V gene are GTSNPN and SVGIG (reference sequence). This CDR3 reads CAWSNTATSSGNTIYF. DNA for the CDR3: TGTGCCTGGAGTAACACAGCGACCAGCTCTGGAAACACCATATATTTT. The variable domain in full, completed from reference TRBV30 and TRBJ1-3, reads SQTIHQWPATLVQPVGSPLSLECTVEGTSNPNLYWYRQAAGRGLQLLFYSVGIGQISSEVPQNLSASRPQDRQFILSSKKLLLSDSGFYLCAWSNTATSSGNTIYFGEGSWLTVV.

The table lists this clonotype with many counts. V is TRBV7-6 and J is TRBJ2-7, with D perhaps TRBD1 (5 bases). The CDR3 consists of 15 residues. V was cut by 8 bases and J by 5 bases, with 22 bases left in between. Per the germline V gene, CDR1 is SGHVS and CDR2 is FNYEAQ. The CDR3: CASGTNKGLEHEQYF. For the CDR3, the DNA is TGTGCCAGCGGCACGAACAAGGGGCTCGAGCACGAGCAGTACTTC.

This clonotype was counted a few times. This chain connects TRBV18 to TRBJ1-5; TRBD1 matches 8 bases. This CDR3 contains 17 residues. The trim removed 0 bases at V and 5 bases at J, leaving 9 bases unmatched. Per the germline V gene, CDR1 is KGHSH and CDR2 is LQKENI. The CDR3 nucleotides are TGTGCCAGCTCACCACCAGGTCTGACAGGGGCTGATCAGCCCCAGCATTTT. Translated: CASSPPGLTGADQPQHF.

This clonotype showed up many times. The chain uses TRBV12-5 and TRBJ1-1, with D hard to call. Germline loops: CDR1 LGHNT, CDR2 FRNRAP. The CDR3 sequence is 16 residues long. Deletions cut 6 bases from V and 3 bases from J, with 20 bases between. Here the CDR3 DNA reads TGTGCTAGTGGCCTGGACTCGGGGAGTTCTGACACTGAAGCTTTCTTT. This translates into CASGLDSGSSDTEAFF.

This clonotype was recorded at least ten times. The genes are TRBV18 and TRBJ2-7; D gene unclear. Germline V gene data show CDR1 as KGHSH and CDR2 as LQKENI. This CDR3 has 14 amino acids. V was clipped by 0 bases and J by 1 base, with 7 bases between them. CDR3 bases: TGTGCCAGCTCACCACCCATAGGATCCTACGAGCAGTACTTC. Its protein is CASSPPIGSYEQYF.

This clonotype has a count of ten or more. The chain combines TRBV7-3 with TRBJ2-3; D unclear. CDR1 is SGHTA, CDR2 FQGTGA, per germline. The CDR3 loop spans 16 amino acids. Trimming shortened V by 5 bases and J by 1 base, and 16 bases separated the two germline ends. This chain's CDR3 is CASSPALAAGTDTQYF. The CDR3 DNA reads TGTGCCAGCAGCCCCGCCTTGGCGGCGGGCACAGATACGCAGTATTTT.

In its sample, this clonotype was seen many times. The genes are TRBV12-3 or TRBV12-4 and TRBJ2-7, with TRBD1 matching over 11 bases. The CDR3 has 14 residues. V shed 3 bases and J 5 bases; nucleotides not matched to a gene: 3. CDR3 DNA sequence: TGTGCCAGCAGTTTCGGGACAGGGGGAGACGAGCAGTACTTC. This translates into CASSFGTGGDEQYF.

This clonotype came up many times. The rearrangement links TRBV11-1 to TRBJ2-1; 8 bases align to TRBD1. V shed 10 bases and J 0 bases; nucleotides not matched to a gene: 8. Germline V lookup: CDR1 SGHAT, CDR2 FQDESV (reference sequence). CDR3 length equals 15 residues. In DNA, the CDR3 is TGTGCCACTTCAGGGGGCCCGAGCTCCTACAATGAGCAGTTCTTC. This codes for CATSGGPSSYNEQFF.

In its sample, this clonotype was seen many times. This chain connects TRBV24-1 to TRBJ2-2; a weak D match, TRBD2 (5 bases). Looked up from germline, CDR1 is KGHDR and CDR2 is SFDVKD. Trimming pared 12 bases from V and 1 base from J, leaving 11 bases between. CDR3 length: 13 amino acids. The CDR3 region is CAVGRGNTGELFF. In nucleotides, the CDR3 is TGTGCCGTAGGACGGGGGAACACCGGGGAGCTGTTTTTT.

Ten or more counts support this clonotype. The gene calls are TRBV12-3 or TRBV12-4 and TRBJ2-3; possible D gene TRBD2, 5 bases. V lost 2 bases and J lost 0, with 12 bases in between. The CDR3 totals 16 residues. This chain's CDR3 is CASSLNSRGSTDTQYF. In DNA form, the CDR3 reads TGTGCCAGCAGTTTAAACAGTCGGGGAAGCACAGATACGCAGTATTTT.

This clonotype has just a few counts. The genes are TRBV4-1 and TRBJ2-5; no reliable D call. V gave up 0 bases and J gave up 7 bases, with 9 bases separating them. Germline CDR1 and CDR2: MGHRA and YSYEKL. The CDR3 extends over 13 amino acids. DNA of the CDR3: TGCGCCAGCAGCCAAGAGGTAGTGGCGACCCAGTACTTC. Its translation: CASSQEVVATQYF.

The chain combines TRBV4-1 with TRBJ1-2; D is perhaps TRBD1 (6 bases). Trimming removed 4 bases at V and 6 bases at J, with 15 bases between. CDR3 length: 14 amino acids. Germline-derived CDR1 and CDR2 are MGHRA and YSYEKL. CDR3 loop: CASSPQQGGNGYTF. Here the CDR3 DNA reads TGCGCCAGCAGCCCCCAACAGGGTGGTAATGGCTACACCTTC.

This clonotype has a count of ten or more. The chain's CDR3 is CASSSGTDNSPLHF. The DNA for the CDR3 is TGTGCCAGCAGTTCGGGGACAGATAATTCACCCCTCCACTTT. V and J are TRBV28 and TRBJ1-6, with 7 bases that match TRBD1. Germline V lookup: CDR1 MDHEN, CDR2 SYDVKM. With 4 bases clipped from V and 5 bases from J, the junction kept 2 bases outside the gene matches. This CDR3 contains 14 residues.

The chain links TRBV19 to TRBJ1-5; D gene ambiguous. The CDR3 extends over 15 amino acids. CDR1 and CDR2 from the germline V gene are LNHDA and SQIVND (reference sequence). Trimming cost V 3 bases and J 0 bases, with 9 bases left between them. The CDR3: CASSIEGSSNQPQHF. The DNA of the CDR3 is TGTGCCAGTAGTATCGAGGGTAGTAGCAATCAGCCCCAGCATTTT.

This clonotype came up many times. The chain couples TRBV7-2 to TRBJ2-7; 7 bases fit TRBD2. Germline lookup yields CDR1 SGHTA and CDR2 FQGNSA. This CDR3 has 15 amino acids. With 5 bases clipped from V and 6 bases from J, the junction kept 13 bases outside the gene matches. The CDR3 DNA reads as TGTGCCAGCAGCCTGACGGGACTATGGGCTTCCGAGCAGTACTTC. It yields the protein CASSLTGLWASEQYF.

This clonotype was found many times. V usage is TRBV28 and J usage is TRBJ1-1; tentative D call: TRBD1 (5 bases). V shed 6 bases and J shed 4 bases, with 18 bases lying between them. The CDR3 is made up of 15 amino acids. CDR1 MDHEN and CDR2 SYDVKM come from the germline V gene. CDR3 DNA: TGTGCCAGCAGAGCATCGACCGGGACGAGCACTGAAGCTTTCTTT. Its protein is CASRASTGTSTEAFF.

This clonotype has at least ten counts. V is TRBV6-1 and J is TRBJ2-2, with 7 bases lining up with TRBD2. The V segment lost 5 bases and the J segment 2 bases; nucleotides outside the gene matches: 5. CDR1 is MNHNS and CDR2 is SASEGT in the germline V gene. The CDR3 loop spans 15 amino acids. In DNA, the CDR3 is TGTGCCAGCAGTCTAGCGGCCCATAACACCGGGGAGCTGTTTTTT. This codes for CASSLAAHNTGELFF.

This clonotype appeared a few times. The rearrangement uses TRBV9 and TRBJ2-1; 8 positions match TRBD2. After removal of 0 bases from V and 6 bases from J, the junction contained 5 bases not matched to a gene. The CDR3 totals 15 residues. CDR1 and CDR2 from the germline V gene are SGDLS and YYNGEE. DNA for the CDR3: TGTGCCAGCAGCGTAGGAGCGGGAGAGGGCAATGAGCAGTTCTTC. It specifies CASSVGAGEGNEQFF.